This note documents a single TCR beta chain sequence. The data were obtained in a study of blood T cell repertoires in COVID-19. Overall study context: Samples of COVID-19 (acute and convalescent) were obtained from the United States, Italy and Spain. T cells, B-cell-depleted T cells, or PBMCs provided the cDNA or gDNA that served as material.

Participants reported their clinical history, and cohort assignment relied on those reports. Per the germline V gene, CDR1 is SGDLS and CDR2 is YYNGEE. CDR3 length: 15 amino acids. V dropped 0 bases and J dropped 2 bases, with 9 bases sitting between them. Under the authors' procedure: Estimates of nucleated cell counts were drawn from the amplification of reference gene primers. Assay used: immunoSEQ multiplex PCR; TCRdb lists only in-frame clones, some missing. Clone size and V and J calls were adopted from that table, with D and trimming inferred from the DNA. The data hold about 140,000 clones, with 75% to 80% observed a single time.

The TCR comes from a woman aged 50 to 60 who had recovered from COVID-19. This chain connects TRBV9 to TRBJ1-3; maybe TRBD1 (5 bases). The sequencing sample was made of PBMCs or T cells enriched from blood (not recorded which). CDR3 DNA sequence: TGTGCCAGCAGCGTAGCCCAGGGCACTGGAAACACCATATATTTT. Its protein is CASSVAQGTGNTIYF.